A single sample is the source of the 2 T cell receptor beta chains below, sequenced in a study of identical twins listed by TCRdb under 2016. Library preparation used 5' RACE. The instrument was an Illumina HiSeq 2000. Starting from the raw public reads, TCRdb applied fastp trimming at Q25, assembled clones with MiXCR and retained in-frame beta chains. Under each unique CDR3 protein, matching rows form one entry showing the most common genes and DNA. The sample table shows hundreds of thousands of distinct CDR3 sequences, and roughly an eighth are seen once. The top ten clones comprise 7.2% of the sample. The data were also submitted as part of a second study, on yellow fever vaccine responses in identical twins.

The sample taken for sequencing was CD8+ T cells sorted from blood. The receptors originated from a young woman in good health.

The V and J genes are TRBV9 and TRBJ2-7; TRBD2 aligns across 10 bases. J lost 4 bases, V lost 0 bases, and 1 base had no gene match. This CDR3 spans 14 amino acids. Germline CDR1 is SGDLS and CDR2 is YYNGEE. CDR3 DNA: TGTGCCAGCAGCGTAGGGACTAGCGGTTACGAGCAGTACGTC. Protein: CASSVGTSGYEQYV.

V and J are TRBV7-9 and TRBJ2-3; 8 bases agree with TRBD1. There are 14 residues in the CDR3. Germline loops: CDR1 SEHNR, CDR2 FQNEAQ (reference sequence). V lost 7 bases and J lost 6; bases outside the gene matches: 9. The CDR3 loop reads CASTSPNRGDTQYF. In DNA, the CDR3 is TGTGCCAGCACTTCCCCCAACAGGGGGGATACGCAGTATTTT.